This TCR beta chain was documented in a study of blood T cell repertoires in COVID-19 (dated by TCRdb to 2018 to 2021). Describing the broader study: Samples covering the acute and convalescent phases of COVID-19 were provided by collaborators in the United States, Italy and Spain. The material from the prospective study consisted of cDNA or gDNA derived from T cells, B-cell-depleted T cells, or PBMCs. The dataset comprised deeply sampled blood TCRbeta repertoires from subjects exposed to, actively infected with, or recovered from COVID-19. The repertoires were made available in a free public database intended to serve as a resource for research on the immune response to SARS-CoV-2. Samples were obtained from the ongoing ImmuneRACE study (first 160 participants) and from over 1,000 subjects provided by 6 global collaborators. Sample metadata almost always included a de-identified subject ID, COVID-19 status, age in years and sex. Where available, HLA class I and class II types were obtained from metadata supplied by the sample provider rather than from assay-based typing.

Relative to germline, V is missing 4 bases and J is missing 4 bases, with 9 bases of the junction outside any gene match. The germline V gene sets CDR1 to MNHNS and CDR2 to SASEGT. From cysteine to phenylalanine, the CDR3 is 16 amino acids long. Just the 48-base CDR3 DNA is kept, in frame starting at base 1. The full study reports these points: The amount of clinical and demographic metadata varied by source and participant and was provided uncurated.

TCRbeta CDR3 regions were amplified from genomic DNA using the immunoSEQ Assay, a bias-controlled multiplex PCR. The study's processing was this. The number of nucleated cells in each sample was estimated from the amplification of reference gene primers within the assay. Sequence reads were collapsed and filtered to measure the absolute abundance of every unique TCRbeta CDR3 rearrangement. Productive Simpson clonality was computed per sample as the square root of Simpson's diversity index over productive rearrangements. In TCRdb, the immuneACCESS table is reduced to in-frame sequences with V and J assigned. These tables do not hold every clone; where another copy was compared, an unresolved V gene accounts for under half, and the others remain unexplained. V, J and clone size reflect that table, while D and trimming were determined from the DNA. Counted in this sample were roughly 200,000 clones; more than 80% of them appeared once. The ten most abundant clones make up roughly 7.7% of the sample.

Concerning this clone itself: No cognate antigen has been identified for it. One base away there is no much larger clone; base qualities are not given.

Each collaborating institution followed its own protocols to collect whole blood in K2EDTA tubes. For TCRbeta analysis, collaborators shipped samples as frozen whole blood, isolated PBMCs, or DNA extracted from either of those sample types. The origin of this receptor is a woman in her sixties or seventies with acute or convalescent COVID-19. The chain employs TRBV6-1 and TRBJ2-3; 9 bases in between match TRBD2. Sequenced sample: peripheral blood. The sequence in DNA is TGTGCCAGCAGTGCCCAGGGACTAGCTGGGGCAGATACGCAGTATTTT. This codes for CASSAQGLAGADTQYF.